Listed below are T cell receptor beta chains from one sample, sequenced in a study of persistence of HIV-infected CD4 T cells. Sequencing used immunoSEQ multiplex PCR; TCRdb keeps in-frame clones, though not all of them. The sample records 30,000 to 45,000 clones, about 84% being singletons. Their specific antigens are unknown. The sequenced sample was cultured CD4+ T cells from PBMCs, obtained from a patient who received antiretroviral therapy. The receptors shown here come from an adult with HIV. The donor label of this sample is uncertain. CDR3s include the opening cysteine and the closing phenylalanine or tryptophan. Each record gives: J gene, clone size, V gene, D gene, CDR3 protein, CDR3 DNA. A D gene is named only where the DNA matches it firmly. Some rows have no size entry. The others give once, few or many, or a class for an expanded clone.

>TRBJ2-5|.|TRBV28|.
CASNLAGSGQETQYF
TGTGCCAGCAATTTGGCAGGGTCAGGGCAAGAGACCCAGTACTTC
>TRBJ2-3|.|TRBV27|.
CASRFGPHGGADTQYF
TGTGCCAGCAGATTCGGCCCTCATGGTGGGGCAGATACGCAGTATTTT
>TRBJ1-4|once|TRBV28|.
CASSLLGDRDLNNEKLFF
TGTGCCAGCAGCCTCTTGGGTGACCGGGACCTCAATAATGAAAAACTGTTTTTT
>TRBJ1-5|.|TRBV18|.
CASSTGGNGGNQPQHF
TGTGCCAGCTCAACGGGCGGCAATGGCGGCAATCAGCCCCAGCATTTT
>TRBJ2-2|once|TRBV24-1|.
CAAGTRPGLPGELFF
TGTGCCGCCGGGACCCGCCCGGGATTACCCGGGGAGCTGTTTTTT
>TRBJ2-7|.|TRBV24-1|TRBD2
CAIGGTYEQYF
TGTGCCATCGGGGGGACTTACGAGCAGTACTTC
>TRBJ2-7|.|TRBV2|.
CASSELSPSYEQYF
TGTGCCAGCAGTGAGTTGTCTCCATCCTACGAGCAGTACTTC
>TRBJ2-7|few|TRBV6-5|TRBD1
CAHGQGVGYEQYF
TGTGCCCACGGACAGGGGGTCGGCTACGAGCAGTACTTC
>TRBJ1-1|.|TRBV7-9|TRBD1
CASSLGRGQGDTEAFF
TGTGCCAGCAGCTTAGGTCGTGGGCAGGGGGACACTGAAGCTTTCTTT
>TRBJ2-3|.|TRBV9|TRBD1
CASSYRDRGSTDTQYF
TGTGCCAGCAGCTACCGGGACAGGGGCTCCACAGATACGCAGTATTTT
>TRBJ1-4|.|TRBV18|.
CASSTDDGATNEKLFF
TGTGCCAGCTCGACAGACGATGGTGCAACTAATGAAAAACTGTTTTTT
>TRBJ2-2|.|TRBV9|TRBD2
CASSVVAGGLGELFF
TGTGCCAGCAGCGTAGTAGCGGGGGGGCTCGGGGAGCTGTTTTTT
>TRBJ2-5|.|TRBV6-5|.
CASSLKGQGQETQYF
TGTGCCAGTAGCCTTAAGGGGCAGGGGCAAGAGACCCAGTACTTC
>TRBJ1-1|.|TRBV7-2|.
CASSLAVRQTTEAFF
TGTGCCAGCAGCTTAGCGGTAAGACAGACCACTGAAGCTTTCTTT
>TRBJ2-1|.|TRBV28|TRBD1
CASSLLIRGTNEQFF
TGTGCCAGCAGTTTATTGATCAGGGGGACGAATGAGCAGTTCTTC
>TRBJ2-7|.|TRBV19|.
CASSIVRNYEQYF
TGTGCCAGTAGTATTGTCAGAAACTACGAGCAGTACTTC
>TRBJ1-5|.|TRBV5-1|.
CASSLDLNQPQHF
TGCGCCAGCAGCTTGGACCTTAATCAGCCCCAGCATTTT
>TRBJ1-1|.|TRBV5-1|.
CASSWGLENTEAFF
TGCGCCAGCAGCTGGGGACTTGAGAACACTGAAGCTTTCTTT
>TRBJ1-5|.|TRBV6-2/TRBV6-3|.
CASSLDGSNQPQHF
TGTGCCAGCAGTCTTGACGGGAGCAATCAGCCCCAGCATTTT
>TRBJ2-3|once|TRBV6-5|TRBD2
CASKRGGQGTDTQYF
TGTGCCAGCAAACGGGGGGGCCAGGGCACAGATACGCAGTATTTT
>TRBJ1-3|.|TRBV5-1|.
CASSALLQDSGNTIYF
TGCGCCAGCAGCGCGCTATTACAGGACTCTGGAAACACCATATATTTT
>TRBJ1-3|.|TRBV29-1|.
CSVDSSSGNTIYF
TGCAGCGTTGACTCCAGTTCGGGGAACACCATATATTTT
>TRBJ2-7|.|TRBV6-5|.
CASRNTYEQYF
TGTGCCAGCAGGAATACCTACGAGCAGTACTTC
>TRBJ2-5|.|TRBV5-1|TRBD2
CASSLAVNSGGAVETQYF
TGCGCCAGCAGCTTGGCCGTGAATAGCGGGGGGGCGGTAGAGACCCAGTACTTC